This TCR beta chain was retrieved from a study of shared clonotypes between healthy human individuals. Across the whole study: CD4 naive cells filled three plates per donor, CD4 memory three, CD8 naive two and CD8 memory one. General study results and limits: Among a few donors, approximately 5.4% of naive CD4 clonotypes were found in common. Non-shared clonotypes had lower generation probabilities than clonotypes shared by all four sorted-subset donors.

Details on this clone: Its target is not known.

Germline loops: CDR1 MDHEN, CDR2 SYDVKM. The CDR3 is 18 amino acids. Germline trimming cut 5 bases from V and 5 bases from J; bases unmatched to any gene: 14. Authors' analysis steps: Quality scores were absent from the junction-only immunoSEQ sequences, so filtering differed. The data were produced by immunoSEQ multiplex PCR, yet TCRdb's version contains in-frame clones alone and is incomplete. V and J calls and clone size are given by that table; D and trimming were obtained from the DNA. The sample lists about 600,000 clones, more than 95% occurring once. The specimen sequenced was naive CD4+ T cells sorted from blood. The subset is: CD45RA+ positively selected. The source is a woman in her 30s in good health. The chain links TRBV28 to TRBJ2-5, with 13 nucleotides matching TRBD2. CDR3 coding DNA: TGTGCCAGCAGTACCGGACTAGCGGGAGTTTGGAGGCAGGAGACCCAGTACTTC. Residues: CASSTGLAGVWRQETQYF.